A selection of T cell receptor beta chains follows, all from one sample in a study of Ad26.COV2.S vaccination and SARS-CoV-2 variants. Produced via immunoSEQ multiplex PCR; TCRdb's table is partial and in-frame only. The data show 300,000 to 400,000 clones, about nine tenths seen once. The input for sequencing was peripheral blood, taken in a trial of Ad26.COV2.S vaccine versus placebo. The receptors derive from a person between 18 and 65 years old who received the Ad26.COV2.S COVID-19 vaccine or a placebo. The CDR3 runs from the conserved cysteine through the conserved F or W. The D gene is left open where the match is weak. The listing skips clone size in some rows; elsewhere it reads once, few, many or a size class.

d_call: -; j_call: TRBJ2-1; v_call: TRBV15; clone_size: -; cdr3_aa: CATSKVTLASSYNEQFF; cdr3_nt: TGTGCCACCAGCAAGGTAACACTAGCCAGCTCCTACAATGAGCAGTTCTTC
d_call: TRBD2; j_call: TRBJ2-3; v_call: TRBV5-1; clone_size: -; cdr3_aa: CASSPGGADTQYF; cdr3_nt: TGCGCCAGCAGCCCGGGAGGGGCGGATACGCAGTATTTT
d_call: -; j_call: TRBJ1-6; v_call: TRBV7-6; clone_size: -; cdr3_aa: CASSLLDGGGSPLHF; cdr3_nt: TGTGCCAGCAGCCTGTTGGACGGGGGAGGATCACCCCTCCACTTT
d_call: -; j_call: TRBJ2-3; v_call: TRBV18; clone_size: -; cdr3_aa: CASSPPGPPADTQYF; cdr3_nt: TGTGCCAGCTCACCGCCCGGACCCCCGGCAGATACGCAGTATTTT
d_call: TRBD2; j_call: TRBJ2-7; v_call: TRBV6-2/TRBV6-3; clone_size: -; cdr3_aa: CASSPRGGSSYEQYF; cdr3_nt: TGTGCCAGCAGCCCCCGGGGGGGGAGCTCCTACGAGCAGTACTTC
d_call: -; j_call: TRBJ1-6; v_call: TRBV7-9; clone_size: -; cdr3_aa: CASSFMGSSYNSPLHF; cdr3_nt: TGTGCCAGCAGCTTTATGGGGAGCTCCTATAATTCACCCCTCCACTTT
d_call: -; j_call: TRBJ1-1; v_call: TRBV9; clone_size: -; cdr3_aa: CASSVRDGGNTEAFF; cdr3_nt: TGTGCCAGCAGCGTGAGGGACGGAGGGAACACTGAAGCTTTCTTT
d_call: TRBD1; j_call: TRBJ1-1; v_call: TRBV5-5; clone_size: few; cdr3_aa: CASSRDSRMNTEAFF; cdr3_nt: TGTGCCAGCAGCCGGGACAGTAGGATGAACACTGAAGCTTTCTTT
d_call: -; j_call: TRBJ2-3; v_call: TRBV28; clone_size: -; cdr3_aa: CASTVGGGGGVTDTQYF; cdr3_nt: TGTGCCAGCACAGTTGGGGGGGGCGGAGGGGTCACAGATACGCAGTATTTT
d_call: -; j_call: TRBJ1-4; v_call: TRBV19; clone_size: -; cdr3_aa: CASTRTATNEKLFF; cdr3_nt: TGTGCCAGTACCCGGACTGCAACTAATGAAAAACTGTTTTTT
d_call: TRBD1; j_call: TRBJ1-5; v_call: TRBV30; clone_size: -; cdr3_aa: CAWSRTGISQPQHF; cdr3_nt: TGTGCCTGGAGCCGGACAGGGATAAGCCAGCCCCAGCATTTT
d_call: TRBD2; j_call: TRBJ2-5; v_call: TRBV7-2; clone_size: once; cdr3_aa: CASSSFGRAVWETQYF; cdr3_nt: TGTGCCAGCAGCTCTTTCGGGAGGGCCGTTTGGGAGACCCAGTACTTC
d_call: -; j_call: TRBJ2-7; v_call: TRBV19; clone_size: -; cdr3_aa: CASITGSPPYEQYF; cdr3_nt: TGTGCCAGTATAACCGGGTCGCCCCCCTACGAGCAGTACTTC
d_call: -; j_call: TRBJ2-3; v_call: TRBV19; clone_size: -; cdr3_aa: CASSIMGPGDTQYF; cdr3_nt: TGTGCCAGTAGTATAATGGGACCCGGAGATACGCAGTATTTT
d_call: -; j_call: TRBJ2-7; v_call: TRBV20-1; clone_size: -; cdr3_aa: CSAREVTEQYF; cdr3_nt: TGCAGTGCTAGAGAAGTAACCGAGCAGTACTTC
d_call: TRBD1; j_call: TRBJ2-1; v_call: TRBV19; clone_size: few; cdr3_aa: CASSTPGTGWDEQFF; cdr3_nt: TGTGCCAGTAGTACCCCCGGGACAGGGTGGGATGAGCAGTTCTTC
d_call: -; j_call: TRBJ1-6; v_call: TRBV6-2/TRBV6-3; clone_size: once; cdr3_aa: CASSLDRIDPPLHF; cdr3_nt: TGTGCCAGCAGTCTTGACAGGATTGATCCACCCCTCCACTTT
d_call: TRBD2; j_call: TRBJ2-1; v_call: TRBV7-3; clone_size: -; cdr3_aa: CASSSTPSSGRGGYNEQFF; cdr3_nt: TGTGCCAGCAGCTCCACACCTTCTAGCGGGAGGGGTGGGTACAATGAGCAGTTCTTC
d_call: -; j_call: TRBJ1-2; v_call: TRBV10-3; clone_size: -; cdr3_aa: CAISETGTSYGYTF; cdr3_nt: TGTGCCATCAGTGAGACAGGGACAAGCTATGGCTACACCTTC
d_call: -; j_call: TRBJ1-1; v_call: TRBV19; clone_size: -; cdr3_aa: CASSILREGTEAFF; cdr3_nt: TGTGCCAGTAGTATCTTAAGGGAGGGCACTGAAGCTTTCTTT
d_call: TRBD2; j_call: TRBJ2-1; v_call: TRBV5-1; clone_size: few; cdr3_aa: CASRRTSGLLEQFF; cdr3_nt: TGCGCCAGCAGGAGGACTAGCGGTTTATTGGAGCAGTTCTTC
d_call: -; j_call: TRBJ2-7; v_call: TRBV18; clone_size: -; cdr3_aa: CASSPPVQASYEQYF; cdr3_nt: TGTGCCAGCTCACCACCGGTACAGGCCTCCTACGAGCAGTACTTC
d_call: -; j_call: TRBJ2-2; v_call: TRBV9; clone_size: -; cdr3_aa: CASSFRGTGELFF; cdr3_nt: TGTGCCAGCAGCTTTCGGGGTACCGGGGAGCTGTTTTTT
d_call: -; j_call: TRBJ1-6; v_call: TRBV27; clone_size: -; cdr3_aa: CASSFEMFRGYSPLHF; cdr3_nt: TGTGCCAGCAGTTTCGAAATGTTCAGGGGCTATTCACCCCTCCACTTT
d_call: -; j_call: TRBJ1-2; v_call: TRBV7-3; clone_size: -; cdr3_aa: CASSLTGGNPDNYGYTF; cdr3_nt: TGTGCCAGCAGCTTAACCGGCGGGAACCCTGATAACTATGGCTACACCTTC
d_call: -; j_call: TRBJ2-7; v_call: TRBV5-4; clone_size: -; cdr3_aa: CASSPDAGRLGEQYF; cdr3_nt: TGTGCCAGCAGCCCGGATGCGGGAAGGCTTGGGGAGCAGTACTTC
d_call: TRBD2; j_call: TRBJ2-1; v_call: TRBV27; clone_size: few; cdr3_aa: CASSLEGASGRNEQFF; cdr3_nt: TGTGCCAGCAGTTTAGAGGGGGCTAGCGGGAGAAATGAGCAGTTCTTC
d_call: -; j_call: TRBJ2-7; v_call: TRBV7-6; clone_size: -; cdr3_aa: CASSFDSSYEQYF; cdr3_nt: TGTGCCAGCAGCTTTGACAGCTCCTACGAGCAGTACTTC
d_call: TRBD1; j_call: TRBJ2-7; v_call: TRBV18; clone_size: -; cdr3_aa: CASRQGIGYEQYF; cdr3_nt: TGTGCCAGCAGACAGGGAATAGGCTACGAGCAGTACTTC
d_call: -; j_call: TRBJ2-5; v_call: TRBV5-1; clone_size: -; cdr3_aa: CASSPPGVPGTQYF; cdr3_nt: TGCGCCAGCAGCCCTCCGGGAGTCCCGGGGACCCAGTACTTC
d_call: TRBD1; j_call: TRBJ1-1; v_call: TRBV5-6; clone_size: -; cdr3_aa: CASSFTPGGLNTEAFF; cdr3_nt: TGTGCCAGCAGCTTTACGCCAGGGGGCTTGAACACTGAAGCTTTCTTT
d_call: -; j_call: TRBJ1-1; v_call: TRBV10-3; clone_size: -; cdr3_aa: CAISESDGTEAFF; cdr3_nt: TGTGCCATCAGTGAGTCTGATGGCACTGAAGCTTTCTTT
d_call: TRBD1; j_call: TRBJ2-7; v_call: TRBV6-5; clone_size: -; cdr3_aa: CASSYRPGGRYEQYF; cdr3_nt: TGTGCCAGCAGTTACCGCCCAGGGGGACGCTACGAGCAGTACTTC
d_call: -; j_call: TRBJ1-3; v_call: TRBV9; clone_size: once; cdr3_aa: CASSATSSSGNTIYF; cdr3_nt: TGTGCCAGCAGCGCCACAAGCTCCTCTGGAAACACCATATATTTT
d_call: -; j_call: TRBJ1-2; v_call: TRBV6-5; clone_size: -; cdr3_aa: CASIHLLEGLSGYTF; cdr3_nt: TGTGCCAGCATTCACCTTTTGGAGGGATTATCTGGCTACACCTTC